This TCR beta chain was found in a study of blood T cell repertoires in COVID-19. Study as a whole: Nucleic acid was either cDNA or gDNA, and it came from T cells, B-cell-depleted T cells, or PBMCs.

The V gene end was trimmed by 3 bases and the J gene end by 3 bases; junction bases not matched to a gene: 5. Germline V gene lookup returns CDR1 MGHRA and CDR2 YSYEKL. The CDR3 extends over 15 amino acids. The Seattle patients joined while their infection was active and were tracked longitudinally afterward. Sequenced by immunoSEQ multiplex PCR; TCRdb stores in-frame clones only, minus some. Of about 350,000 clones listed, about nine tenths were seen once; the top ten hold just over 9.5%. Sample: peripheral blood. This clonotype was sampled from a man aged 30-40 years with COVID-19, enrolled during active disease. The chain has TRBV4-1 and TRBJ2-5, with TRBD2 matching over 9 bases. The CDR3 region has the DNA TGCGCCAGCAGCCAGAGACTAGCGGTCGAAGAGACCCAGTACTTC. It yields the protein CASSQRLAVEETQYF.